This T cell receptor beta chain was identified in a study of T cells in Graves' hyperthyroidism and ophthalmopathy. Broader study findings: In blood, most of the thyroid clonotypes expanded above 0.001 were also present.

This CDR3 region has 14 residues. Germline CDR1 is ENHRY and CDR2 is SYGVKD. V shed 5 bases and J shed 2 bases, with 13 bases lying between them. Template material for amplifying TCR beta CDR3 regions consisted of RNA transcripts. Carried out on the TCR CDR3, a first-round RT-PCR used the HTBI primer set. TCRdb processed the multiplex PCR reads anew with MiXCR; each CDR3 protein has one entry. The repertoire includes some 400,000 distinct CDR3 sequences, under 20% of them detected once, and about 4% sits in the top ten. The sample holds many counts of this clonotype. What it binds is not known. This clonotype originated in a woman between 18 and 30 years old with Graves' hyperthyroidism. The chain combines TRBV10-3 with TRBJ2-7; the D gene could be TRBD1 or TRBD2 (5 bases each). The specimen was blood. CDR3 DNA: TGTGCCATCAGTCCGGGGCCGAAACCCTACGAGCAGTACTTC. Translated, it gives CAISPGPKPYEQYF.